The source of this TCR beta chain is a study of beta chain features in type 1 diabetes. Overall study results and limits: There was a moderate but significant shortening of TCRB CDR3s in all four CD4+ subsets of Type 1 diabetes patients.

The CDR3 consists of 12 residues. Germline V lookup: CDR1 SGHRS, CDR2 YFSETQ. The germline V and J ends were trimmed by 4 bases and 4 bases, with 9 bases remaining between them. Sorting gave populations that all exceeded 98% purity. The whole isolated RNA underwent reverse transcription, so sequencing captured expressed TCRB transcripts. Around 3.5 million reads on average were seen across naive, central memory and regulatory T cell samples. Only in-frame clones appear in the TCRdb table, and some are missing; sequencing was by immunoSEQ multiplex PCR. This table has hundreds of thousands of clones, 10% to 15% appearing once. About this clone: Antigen unknown.

The V and J genes are TRBV5-1 and TRBJ2-7; D not certain. The clonotype comes from a man between 18 and 35 years old with type 1 diabetes. Sequencing input: naive CD4+ T cells from blood. The CDR3 region has the DNA TGCGCCAGCAGCCCACCGACTTACGAGCAGTACTTC. Translated: CASSPPTYEQYF.